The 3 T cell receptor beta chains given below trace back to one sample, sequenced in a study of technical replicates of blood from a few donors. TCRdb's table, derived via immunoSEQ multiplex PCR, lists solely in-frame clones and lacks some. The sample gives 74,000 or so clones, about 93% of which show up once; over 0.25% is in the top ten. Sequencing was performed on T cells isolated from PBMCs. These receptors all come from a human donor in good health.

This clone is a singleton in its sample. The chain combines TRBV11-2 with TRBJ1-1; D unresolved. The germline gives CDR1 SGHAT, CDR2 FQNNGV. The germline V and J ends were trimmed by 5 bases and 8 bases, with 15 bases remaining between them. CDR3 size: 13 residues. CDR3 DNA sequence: TGTGCCAGCAGCCCGGGGTGGGTGGGCGAAGCTTTCTTT. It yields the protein CASSPGWVGEAFF.

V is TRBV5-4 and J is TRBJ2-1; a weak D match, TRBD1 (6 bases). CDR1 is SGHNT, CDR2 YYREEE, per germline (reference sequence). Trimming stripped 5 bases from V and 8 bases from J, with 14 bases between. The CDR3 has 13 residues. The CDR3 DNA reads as TGTGCCAGCAGAGGACAGACAGAGGATGAGCAGTTCTTC. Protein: CASRGQTEDEQFF.

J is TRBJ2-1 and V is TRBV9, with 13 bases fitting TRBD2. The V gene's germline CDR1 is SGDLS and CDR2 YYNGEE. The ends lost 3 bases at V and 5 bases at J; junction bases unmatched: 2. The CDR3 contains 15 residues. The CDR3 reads CASSAGLAGNNEQFF. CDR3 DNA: TGTGCCAGCAGCGCGGGACTAGCGGGGAACAATGAGCAGTTCTTC.